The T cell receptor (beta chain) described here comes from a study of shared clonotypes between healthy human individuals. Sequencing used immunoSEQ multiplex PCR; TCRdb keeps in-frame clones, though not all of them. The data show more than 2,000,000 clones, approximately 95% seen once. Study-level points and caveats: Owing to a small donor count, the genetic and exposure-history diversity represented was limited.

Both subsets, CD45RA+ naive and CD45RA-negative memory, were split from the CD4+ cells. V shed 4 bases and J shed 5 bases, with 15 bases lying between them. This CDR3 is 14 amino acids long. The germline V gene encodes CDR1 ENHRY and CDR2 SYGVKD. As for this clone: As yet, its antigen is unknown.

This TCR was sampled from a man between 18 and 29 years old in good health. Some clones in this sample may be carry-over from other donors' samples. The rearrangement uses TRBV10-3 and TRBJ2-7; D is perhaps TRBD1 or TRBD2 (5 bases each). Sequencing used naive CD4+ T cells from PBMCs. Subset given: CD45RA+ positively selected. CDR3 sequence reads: CAISALEGIHEQYF. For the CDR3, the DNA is TGTGCCATCAGTGCCCTCGAGGGGATCCACGAGCAGTACTTC.